This TCR beta chain is from a study of blood T cell repertoires in COVID-19. Study summary: The analysed material was cDNA or gDNA that came from T cells, B-cell-depleted T cells, or PBMCs.

Followed longitudinally, the Seattle patients had been enrolled during active infection. Clones were read by immunoSEQ multiplex PCR, and TCRdb kept only the in-frame ones, dropping some. The data hold under 400,000 clones, with 90% observed a single time. The TCR sequence derives from a woman younger than 45 with COVID-19, enrolled during active disease. Sequencing was done on a sample of peripheral blood.

The DNA for the CDR3 is TGCGCCAGCAGCTTGGACAGTTTGGGTGACATTCAGTACTTC. As protein: CASSLDSLGDIQYF. The V and J genes are TRBV5-1 and TRBJ2-4, with D uncertain. With 0 bases removed from V and 8 bases from J, the gap between germline ends came to 12 bases. Per germline, CDR1 SGHRS and CDR2 YFSETQ. This CDR3 has 14 residues. The complete variable domain, with remaining parts taken from reference TRBV5-1 and TRBJ2-4, reads KAGVTQTPRYLIKTRGQQVTLSCSPISGHRSVSWYQQTPGQGLQFLFEYFSETQRNKGNFPGRFSGRQFSNSRSEMNVSTLELGDSALYLCASSLDSLGDIQYFGAGTRLSVL.